This TCR beta chain appears in the sequencing data of a study of blood T cell repertoires in COVID-19. Whole-study context: Sample material is recorded as cDNA or gDNA derived from T cells, B-cell-depleted T cells, or PBMCs.

The ends were cut back, 5 bases at V and 6 bases at J, with 14 bases in the middle. Germline V gene sequence: CDR1 SNHLY, CDR2 FYNNEI. The CDR3 runs 14 residues. Methods used by the authors: Estimation of nucleated cell counts relied on the amplification of reference gene primers. This table comes from immunoSEQ multiplex PCR, and its TCRdb copy is limited to in-frame clones, with some not included. That table supplies the V and J calls and clone size; D and trimming were determined from the DNA. In the table there are roughly 250,000 clones, approximately 83% of which are singletons. Which cohort a participant joined came from the clinical history participants gave.

The receptor was isolated from a woman aged 45-60 years who had recovered from COVID-19. V is TRBV2 and J is TRBJ1-5; D is possibly TRBD1 (6 bases). The sample consisted of PBMCs or T cells enriched from blood (not recorded which). This chain's CDR3 is CASSTGIGGQPQHF. The CDR3 DNA is TGTGCCAGCAGTACAGGGATCGGTGGTCAGCCCCAGCATTTT. Full variable domain (missing parts from reference TRBV2 and TRBJ1-5): EPEVTQTPSHQVTQMGQEVILRCVPISNHLYFYWYRQILGQKVEFLVSFYNNEISEKSEIFDDQFSVERPDGSNFTLKIRSTKLEDSAMYFCASSTGIGGQPQHFGDGTRLSIL.